A single sample is the source of the 13 T cell receptor beta chains below, sequenced in a study of monozygotic twins with inflammatory bowel disease. TCRdb re-called the 5' RACE reads and catalogs CDR3 proteins one per entry, DNA excluded. Seen in this sample are approximately 330,000 distinct CDR3 sequences; the ten most common clones hold under 2.5%. The sequenced material came from blood. The receptor source for this set is a human donor with ulcerative colitis or Crohn's disease, or a healthy co-twin of an affected twin (not recorded which).

CDR3 sequence: CANSDRGVGELFF. The rearrangement joins TRBV27 to TRBJ2-2; the TCRdb call, TRBD1, lacks DNA for checking. The CDR3 extends over 13 amino acids. CDR1 MNHEY and CDR2 SMNVEV come from the germline V gene (reference sequence).

V gene TRBV20-1 combines with J gene TRBJ2-3; as DNA is missing, the TRBD1 call by TCRdb cannot be tested. Germline V gives CDR1 DFQATT, CDR2 SNEGSKA (reference sequence). The CDR3 consists of 12 residues. The CDR3 loop reads CSAPGPADTQYF.

The chain joins TRBV27 to TRBJ2-2; absent DNA, TCRdb's TRBD1 call cannot be checked. This CDR3 region has 13 residues. Per the germline V gene, CDR1 is MNHEY and CDR2 is SMNVEV (reference sequence). The CDR3 sequence is CASRGQDTGELFF.

The V gene is TRBV13, the J gene TRBJ2-7. Germline V CDR1 and CDR2: PRHDT, FYEKMQ (reference sequence). The CDR3 has 15 amino acids. Here the CDR3 reads CASSLGAGDLYEQYF.

V usage is TRBV5-1 and J usage is TRBJ1-2. Germline V gene sequence: CDR1 SGHRS, CDR2 YFSETQ. This CDR3 has 13 residues. CDR3 residues: CASSIGTNYGYTF. The complete variable domain, with remaining parts taken from reference TRBV5-1 and TRBJ1-2, reads KAGVTQTPRYLIKTRGQQVTLSCSPISGHRSVSWYQQTPGQGLQFLFEYFSETQRNKGNFPGRFSGRQFSNSRSEMNVSTLELGDSALYLCASSIGTNYGYTFGSGTRLTVV.

The chain links TRBV30 to TRBJ1-1; without DNA, the TCRdb call of TRBD1 cannot be checked. The CDR3 runs to 13 residues. Germline V gives CDR1 GTSNPN, CDR2 SVGIG (reference sequence). The CDR3 protein is CAWNQGGNTEAFF.

The J gene is TRBJ1-6, the V gene TRBV30; TCRdb names TRBD1, which stays unverified in the absence of DNA. Germline CDR1 and CDR2: GTSNPN and SVGIG (reference sequence). The CDR3 extends over 16 amino acids. CDR3: CAWSPIALGLLSPLHF.

The chain combines TRBV20-1 with TRBJ1-6; checking the TCRdb D call of TRBD1 is not possible without DNA. CDR3 length equals 17 residues. Germline V gives CDR1 DFQATT, CDR2 SNEGSKA (reference sequence). The chain's CDR3 is CSARDIGPGLQNSPLHF.

The V call is TRBV18, the J call TRBJ1-5; no DNA is available, so the TRBD1 call from TCRdb remains unchecked. Germline V gene sequence: CDR1 KGHSH, CDR2 LQKENI. The CDR3 has 20 residues. This chain's CDR3 is CASSPKALQGALDGNQPQHF. Filled out from reference TRBV18 and TRBJ1-5, the complete variable domain reads NAGVMQNPRHLVRRRGQEARLRCSPMKGHSHVYWYRQLPEEGLKFMVYLQKENIIDESGMPKERFSAEFPKEGPSILRIQQVVRGDSAAYFCASSPKALQGALDGNQPQHFGDGTRLSIL.

The rearrangement links TRBV29-1 to TRBJ2-1; as DNA is missing, the TRBD1 call by TCRdb cannot be tested. The germline gives CDR1 SQVTM, CDR2 ANQGSEA. The CDR3 totals 12 residues. The CDR3 spells CSVEGWDRQQFF.

The chain joins TRBV2 to TRBJ1-1. The CDR3 has 14 residues. CDR1 SNHLY and CDR2 FYNNEI come from the germline V gene. CDR3 loop: CASRGLADPTEAFF. The variable domain in full, with the rest retrieved from reference TRBV2 and TRBJ1-1, is EPEVTQTPSHQVTQMGQEVILRCVPISNHLYFYWYRQILGQKVEFLVSFYNNEISEKSEIFDDQFSVERPDGSNFTLKIRSTKLEDSAMYFCASRGLADPTEAFFGQGTRLTVV.

This chain connects TRBV5-6 to TRBJ1-2; TCRdb proposes TRBD1, but this gene call is untestable without DNA. Germline CDR1 reads SGHDT; CDR2 reads YYEEEE. CDR3 length equals 14 residues. CDR3 in amino acids: CASRRTGGYYGYTF.

The CDR3 region is CSVLLQGRNSPLHF. The J gene is TRBJ1-6, the V gene TRBV29-1; lacking DNA, the TRBD1 call made by TCRdb goes unchecked. Germline V gene sequence: CDR1 SQVTM, CDR2 ANQGSEA. This CDR3 region has 14 residues.